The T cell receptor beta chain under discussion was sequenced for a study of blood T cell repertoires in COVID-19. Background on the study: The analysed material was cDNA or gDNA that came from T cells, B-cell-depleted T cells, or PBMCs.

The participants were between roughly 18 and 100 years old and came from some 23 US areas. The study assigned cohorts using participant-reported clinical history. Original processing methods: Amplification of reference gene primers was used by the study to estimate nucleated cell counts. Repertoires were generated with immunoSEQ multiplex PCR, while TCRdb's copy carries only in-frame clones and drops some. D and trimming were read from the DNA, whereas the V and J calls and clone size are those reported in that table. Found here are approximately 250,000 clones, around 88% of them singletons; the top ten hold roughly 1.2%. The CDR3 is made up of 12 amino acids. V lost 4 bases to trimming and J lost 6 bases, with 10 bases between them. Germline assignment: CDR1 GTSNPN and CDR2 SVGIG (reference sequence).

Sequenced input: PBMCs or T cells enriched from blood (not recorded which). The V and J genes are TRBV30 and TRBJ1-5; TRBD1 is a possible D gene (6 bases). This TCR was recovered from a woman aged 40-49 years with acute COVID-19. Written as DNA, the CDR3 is TGTGCCTGGATTAGAGGGGGTCAGCCCCAGCATTTT. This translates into CAWIRGGQPQHF.